The 6 T cell receptor beta chains listed next were all sequenced from one sample in a study of PD-1 blockade in classical Hodgkin lymphoma. Brentuximab vedotin exposure varied, and every patient relapsed after autologous stem cell transplantation. Produced via immunoSEQ multiplex PCR; TCRdb's table is partial and in-frame only. The sample lists some 11,000 clones, approximately 80% occurring once. The sample was peripheral blood mononuclear cells (PBMCs), taken at baseline. The source is a human donor with classical Hodgkin lymphoma.

The rearrangement links TRBV19 to TRBJ2-2; D is unresolved. The CDR3 contains 14 residues. V dropped 5 bases and J dropped 7 bases, with 14 bases sitting between them. The V gene's germline CDR1 is LNHDA and CDR2 SQIVND (reference sequence). The CDR3 spells CASSLGSGGGELFF. CDR3 bases: TGTGCCAGTAGTCTCGGTTCCGGTGGCGGGGAGCTGTTTTTT.

This clone occurred a few times. V gene TRBV2 combines with J gene TRBJ2-1; D is uncertain. The CDR3 is made up of 13 amino acids. Trimming cost V 6 bases and J 4 bases, with 10 bases left between them. Germline V CDR1 and CDR2: SNHLY, FYNNEI. This CDR3 is CASRMKLYNEQFF. CDR3 sequence (DNA): TGTGCCAGCAGGATGAAACTGTACAATGAGCAGTTCTTC. The variable domain in full, with the rest retrieved from reference TRBV2 and TRBJ2-1, is EPEVTQTPSHQVTQMGQEVILRCVPISNHLYFYWYRQILGQKVEFLVSFYNNEISEKSEIFDDQFSVERPDGSNFTLKIRSTKLEDSAMYFCASRMKLYNEQFFGPGTRLTVL.

V and J are TRBV11-1 and TRBJ1-2; 10 positions agree with TRBD1. Unmatched junction bases numbered 7, after V lost 6 bases and J lost 6 bases. This CDR3 contains 14 residues. Germline V gives CDR1 SGHAT, CDR2 FQDESV (reference sequence). The CDR3 coding sequence is TGTGCCAGCAGTCATGGACAGGGGGTAGATGGCTACACCTTC. It codes for CASSHGQGVDGYTF.

V usage is TRBV10-3 and J usage is TRBJ1-1, with D possibly being TRBD1 (5 bases). Germline CDR1 and CDR2: ENHRY and SYGVKD. The CDR3 has 14 amino acids. Between the trimmed V and J ends, which lost 8 bases and 0 bases, there was a span of 13 bases. The CDR3, as DNA: TGTGCCATCGCCCCTACAGGAGTGAACACTGAAGCTTTCTTT. Protein sequence: CAIAPTGVNTEAFF.

V gene TRBV29-1 combines with J gene TRBJ1-6; D unclear. CDR1 and CDR2 (germline): SQVTM, ANQGSEA. Deletions cut 7 bases from V and 10 bases from J, with 11 bases between. This CDR3 is 11 amino acids long. The CDR3 DNA is TGCAGCGCGGTGCTCGGGTCACCCCTCCACTTT. Translating gives CSAVLGSPLHF.

CDR3 amino acids: CASSPPVALAGDLAGETQYF. The CDR3 DNA follows: TGTGCCAGCTCACCACCGGTTGCCCTAGCGGGAGATCTTGCAGGAGAGACCCAGTACTTC. The chain carries TRBV18 and TRBJ2-5, with 10 nucleotides matching TRBD2. The CDR3 covers 20 residues. V lost 0 bases, J lost 4 bases, and 17 bases stayed unmatched. Germline V gene lookup returns CDR1 KGHSH and CDR2 LQKENI. Variable domain in full (rest from reference TRBV18 and TRBJ2-5): NAGVMQNPRHLVRRRGQEARLRCSPMKGHSHVYWYRQLPEEGLKFMVYLQKENIIDESGMPKERFSAEFPKEGPSILRIQQVVRGDSAAYFCASSPPVALAGDLAGETQYFGPGTRLLVL.